This TCR beta chain came from a study of regulatory T cells in long-lasting Graves disease. Study details: Antithyroid drugs had been given to newly diagnosed Graves' patients for under 3 months.

Arm-PCR of CDR3 regions with iRepertoire HTBI primers generated TCR beta libraries. Via MiXCR, TCRdb re-called the multiplex PCR reads, giving one row per CDR3 protein. The top ten hold around 10% of the sample, which has some 410,000 distinct CDR3 sequences, around 15% seen once. The time point here: newly diagnosed GD, antithyroid drugs for less than 3 months. The TCR library was prepared using RNA isolated from PBMCs. Diagnosing Graves' disease relied on the American Thyroid Association guidelines. This clonotype occurred many times. Its antigen is still unknown. Study outcomes and limitations: Accuracy was possibly reduced by small sample size.

The CDR3 is 15 amino acids. With 6 bases removed from V and 2 bases from J, the gap between germline ends came to 14 bases. Germline loops: CDR1 MNHEY, CDR2 SVGEGT. This same sample was also taken into another study, of T cells in Graves' hyperthyroidism and ophthalmopathy. From that second work: Blood also contained most expanded thyroid clonotypes above 0.001.

The rearrangement links TRBV6-2 or TRBV6-3 to TRBJ2-1, with D possibly matching TRBD1 (5 bases). The receptor's source is a woman in her twenties or thirties with Graves disease. The specimen comprised peripheral blood mononuclear cells (PBMCs), sampled at new diagnosis, from a patient treated with antithyroid drugs. The CDR3 region has the DNA TGTGCCAGCAGCCCTGGGGCTCGCCCCTACAATGAGCAGTTCTTC. Amino acids: CASSPGARPYNEQFF.